This entry lists 13 T cell receptor beta chains sequenced from one sample in a study of cytomegalovirus exposure and HLA in healthy donors. 13 Jbeta primers and 60 Vbeta primers were used for the PCR. Sequencing was performed with immunoSEQ multiplex PCR; in TCRdb, only in-frame clones are kept and a portion is missing. The sample holds about 180,000 clones, about 80% seen once. The specimen sequenced was PBMCs. Receptors originate from a woman aged 30 to 39 in good health and CMV-seronegative.

This clone has more than one count but fewer than ten. The chain recombines TRBV19 with TRBJ1-1, with TRBD1 matching 7 bases. The CDR3 is made up of 13 amino acids. Germline CDR1 and CDR2: LNHDA and SQIVND (reference sequence). V shed 6 bases, J shed 4 bases, and the junction held 5 bases outside the gene matches. CDR3 coding DNA: TGTGCCAGTAGCAGGGGGATGGCCACTGAAGCTTTCTTT. It is translated as CASSRGMATEAFF.

The chain links TRBV2 to TRBJ2-1; possibly TRBD2 for D (6 bases). The CDR3 has 16 amino acids. Germline V lookup: CDR1 SNHLY, CDR2 FYNNEI. The ends were cut back, 5 bases at V and 6 bases at J, with 20 bases in the middle. This CDR3 is CASSPGRGGSSNEQFF. CDR3 nucleotides: TGTGCCAGCAGTCCCGGGCGGGGTGGGTCAAGCAATGAGCAGTTCTTC.

CDR3 coding DNA: TGTGCCAGCAGCCAGGGGGACGAGCAGTACTTC. Amino acid sequence: CASSQGDEQYF. The V call is TRBV5-6, the J call TRBJ2-5, with 7 bases that match TRBD1. The J call may be wrong; the DNA end is better matched by TRBJ2-7. Germline lookup yields CDR1 SGHDT and CDR2 YYEEEE. The CDR3 runs 11 residues.

This sequence joins TRBV28 and TRBJ1-4; 9 nucleotides align to TRBD1. The CDR3 has 15 amino acids. Germline lookup yields CDR1 MDHEN and CDR2 SYDVKM. Trimming took 4 bases from V and 8 from J; bases not matched to a gene: 8. Here the CDR3 DNA reads TGTGCCAGCAGTTCGAGCGGGACAGGGCAGGAAAAACTGTTTTTT. It encodes CASSSSGTGQEKLFF.

The rearrangement uses TRBV6-6 and TRBJ1-2, with no clear D. The germline V gene has CDR1 MNHNY and CDR2 SVGAGI (reference sequence). The CDR3 length is 15 residues. Trimming shortened V by 5 bases and J by 0 bases, and 13 bases separated the two germline ends. This chain's CDR3 is CASSPGLQANYGYTF. As DNA, the CDR3 is TGTGCCAGCAGTCCCGGACTGCAAGCTAACTATGGCTACACCTTC.

The table lists this clone with a count of one. V is TRBV5-6 and J is TRBJ1-2, with D possibly matching TRBD1 (5 bases). The CDR3 runs 13 residues. Trimming stripped 3 bases from V and 7 bases from J, with 13 bases between. Germline V lookup: CDR1 SGHDT, CDR2 YYEEEE. The CDR3 spells CASSWRGGLGYTF. The CDR3 nucleotides are TGTGCCAGCAGCTGGCGGGGGGGACTTGGCTACACCTTC.

The rearrangement links TRBV4-3 to TRBJ2-5, with TRBD2 matching over 13 bases. J lost 5 bases, V lost 3 bases, and 3 bases had no gene match. Germline assignment: CDR1 LGHNA and CDR2 YSLEER. CDR3 length: 15 residues. CDR3 residues: CASSQGTSGDETQYF. DNA of the CDR3: TGCGCCAGCAGCCAGGGGACTAGCGGGGACGAGACCCAGTACTTC.

This clone was seen just once. The rearrangement links TRBV28 to TRBJ2-7; TRBD1 agrees at 11 bases. V was clipped by 5 bases and J by 6 bases; unmatched bases: 12. Germline V gene data show CDR1 as MDHEN and CDR2 as SYDVKM. The CDR3 spans 16 residues. As DNA, the CDR3 is TGTGCCAGCAGTCCCCTCTTGGGGACAGGGGGTATCGAGCAGTACTTC. Its translation: CASSPLLGTGGIEQYF.

This chain connects TRBV6-6 to TRBJ1-2; 9 positions match TRBD1. This CDR3 has 14 amino acids. Germline V lookup: CDR1 MNHNY, CDR2 SVGAGI (reference sequence). The V segment lost 2 bases and the J segment 3 bases; nucleotides outside the gene matches: 1. CDR3: CASSYRTGDYGYTF. In nucleotides, the CDR3 is TGTGCCAGCAGTTACAGGACAGGGGACTATGGCTACACCTTC.

CDR3 DNA: TGTGCCAGCAGCACCACAGGGATGGGGACAGATACGCAGTATTTT. It yields the protein CASSTTGMGTDTQYF. This chain uses TRBV9 with TRBJ2-3; D is perhaps TRBD1 (6 bases). The V end was cut by 4 bases, the J end by 3 bases, with 15 bases between. Germline values: CDR1 SGDLS, CDR2 YYNGEE. This CDR3 has 15 residues.

This chain uses TRBV9 with TRBJ2-5, with D tentatively TRBD2 (5 bases). Trimming removed 1 base from V and 1 base from J, with 8 bases in between. CDR1 is SGDLS, CDR2 YYNGEE, per germline. The CDR3 length is 14 residues. CDR3 loop: CASSVNGVQETQYF. CDR3 sequence (DNA): TGTGCCAGCAGCGTAAACGGGGTCCAAGAGACCCAGTACTTC. Supplemented by reference TRBV9 and TRBJ2-5, the full variable domain reads DSGVTQTPKHLITATGQRVTLRCSPRSGDLSVYWYQQSLDQGLQFLIQYYNGEERAKGNILERFSAQQFPDLHSELNLSSLELGDSALYFCASSVNGVQETQYFGPGTRLLVL.

This chain links TRBV7-8 with TRBJ1-4, with D possibly matching TRBD1 (6 bases). Germline-derived CDR1 and CDR2 are SGHVS and FQNEAQ. The CDR3 is 15 amino acids. V lost 8 bases to trimming and J lost 1 base, with 14 bases between them. CDR3 sequence reads: CASRPRGRTNEKLFF. In DNA form, the CDR3 reads TGTGCCAGCCGCCCCAGGGGTCGAACTAATGAAAAACTGTTTTTT.

The rearrangement joins TRBV6-7 to TRBJ2-3; TRBD1 matches at 7 bases. TRBV6-7 is known as an ORF, though its function is uncertain. V shed 4 bases and J 1 base; nucleotides not matched to a gene: 8. This CDR3 region has 16 residues. In DNA form, the CDR3 reads TGTGCCAGCAGTTTAACCCAGGGGGTACGCACAGATACGCAGTATTTT. Translation gives CASSLTQGVRTDTQYF.